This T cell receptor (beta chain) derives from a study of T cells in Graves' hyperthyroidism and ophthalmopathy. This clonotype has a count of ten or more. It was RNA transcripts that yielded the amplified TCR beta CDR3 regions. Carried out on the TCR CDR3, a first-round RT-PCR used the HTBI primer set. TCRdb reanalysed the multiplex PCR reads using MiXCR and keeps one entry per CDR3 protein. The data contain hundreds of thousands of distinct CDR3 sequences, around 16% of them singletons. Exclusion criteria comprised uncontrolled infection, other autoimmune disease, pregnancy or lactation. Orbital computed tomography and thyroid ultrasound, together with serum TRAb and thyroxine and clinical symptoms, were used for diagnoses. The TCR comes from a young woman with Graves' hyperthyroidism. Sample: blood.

This CDR3 reads CASSAGLEETQYF. CDR3 DNA sequence: TGTGCCAGCAGCGCGGGACTTGAAGAGACCCAGTACTTC. The chain carries TRBV2 and TRBJ2-5, with a tentative D call TRBD2 (6 bases). V lost 6 bases and J lost 3, with 11 bases in between. This CDR3 comprises 13 residues. Looked up from germline, CDR1 is SNHLY and CDR2 is FYNNEI.